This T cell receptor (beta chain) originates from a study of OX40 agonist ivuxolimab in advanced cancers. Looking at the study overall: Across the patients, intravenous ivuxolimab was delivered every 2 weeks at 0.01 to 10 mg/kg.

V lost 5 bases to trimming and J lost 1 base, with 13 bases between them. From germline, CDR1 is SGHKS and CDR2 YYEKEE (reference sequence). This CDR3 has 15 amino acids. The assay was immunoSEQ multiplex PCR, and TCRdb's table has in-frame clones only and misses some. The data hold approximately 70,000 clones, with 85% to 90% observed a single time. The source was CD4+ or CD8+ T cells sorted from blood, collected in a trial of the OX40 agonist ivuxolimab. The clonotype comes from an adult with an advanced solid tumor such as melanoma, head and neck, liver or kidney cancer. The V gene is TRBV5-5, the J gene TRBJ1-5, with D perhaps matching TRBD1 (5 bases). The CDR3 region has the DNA TGTGCCAGCAGACTGGCAGGGCTCAGCAATCAGCCCCAGCATTTT. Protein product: CASRLAGLSNQPQHF.